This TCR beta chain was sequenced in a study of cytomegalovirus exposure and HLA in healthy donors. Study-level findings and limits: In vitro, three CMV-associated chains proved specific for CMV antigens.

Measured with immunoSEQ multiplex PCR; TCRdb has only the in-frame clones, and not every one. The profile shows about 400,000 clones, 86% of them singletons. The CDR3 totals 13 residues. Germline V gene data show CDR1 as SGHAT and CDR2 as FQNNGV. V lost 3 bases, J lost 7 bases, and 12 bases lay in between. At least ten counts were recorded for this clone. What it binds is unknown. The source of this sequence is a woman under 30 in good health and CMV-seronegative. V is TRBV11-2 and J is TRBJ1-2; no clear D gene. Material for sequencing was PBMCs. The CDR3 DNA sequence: TGTGCCAGCAGCTTTTACCCGATCGGTGGCTACACCTTC. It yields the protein CASSFYPIGGYTF.